The sequence of this TCR beta chain was determined in a study of regulatory T cells in long-lasting Graves disease. Overall study: Persistence in Graves' disease denoted antithyroid drug use beyond 5 years alongside positive TSH receptor antibodies. Study findings and constraints: Newly diagnosed patients had higher TCR diversity than persistent Graves' patients did. Examination was confined to peripheral blood, excluding thyroid tissue.

Remarks on this clonotype: Antigen specificity is unknown.

Germline CDR1 reads LNHDA; CDR2 reads SQIVND (reference sequence). V lost 9 bases to trimming and J lost 0 bases; unmatched junction nucleotides: 11. The CDR3 runs 15 residues. Arm-PCR of CDR3 regions and iRepertoire HTBI primers were the basis on which TCR beta libraries were built. TCRdb re-analysed the multiplex PCR reads in MiXCR, keeping a single row per CDR3 protein. The sample has 700,000 or so distinct CDR3 sequences; 25% to 30% are singletons. Time point: persistent/refractory GD, antithyroid drugs over 5 years with positive TRAb. Extracted PBMC RNA gave rise to the TCR library. As a group, patients came from one endocrinology department in Xi'an, China.

The specimen comprised peripheral blood mononuclear cells (PBMCs), sampled when the disease was refractory, from a patient treated with antithyroid drugs. The chain is built from TRBV19 and TRBJ2-7; 7 positions agree with TRBD1. This receptor was identified in a female donor with Graves disease. CDR3 region: CASNETGRTSYEQYF. CDR3 sequence (DNA): TGTGCCAGCAATGAGACAGGGCGAACCTCCTACGAGCAGTACTTC.